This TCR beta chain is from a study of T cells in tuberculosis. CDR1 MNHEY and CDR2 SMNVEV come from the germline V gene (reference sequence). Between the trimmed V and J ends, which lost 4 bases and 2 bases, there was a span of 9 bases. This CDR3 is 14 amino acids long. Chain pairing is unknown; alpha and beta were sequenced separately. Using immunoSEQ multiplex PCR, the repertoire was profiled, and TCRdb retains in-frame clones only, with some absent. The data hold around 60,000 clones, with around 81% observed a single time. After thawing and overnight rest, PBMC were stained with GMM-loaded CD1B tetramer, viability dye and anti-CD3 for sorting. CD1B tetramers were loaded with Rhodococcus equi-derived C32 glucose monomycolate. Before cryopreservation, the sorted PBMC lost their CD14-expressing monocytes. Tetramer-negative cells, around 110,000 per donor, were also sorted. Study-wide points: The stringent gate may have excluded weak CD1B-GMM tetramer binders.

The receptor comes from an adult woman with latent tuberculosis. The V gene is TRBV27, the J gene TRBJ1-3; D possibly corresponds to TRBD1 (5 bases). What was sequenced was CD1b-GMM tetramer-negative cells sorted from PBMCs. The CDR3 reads CASSSGGTGNTIYF. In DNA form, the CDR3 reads TGTGCCAGCAGTTCCGGGGGAACTGGAAACACCATATATTTT.